This TCR beta chain was recovered during a study of cytomegalovirus exposure and HLA in healthy donors. Whole-study results and caveats: CMV serostatus was the only recorded immune exposure for donors. Presence/absence analysis assumed near-uniform sequencing depth across donors.

The PCR ran on 60 Vbeta and 13 Jbeta primers. Method: immunoSEQ multiplex PCR; TCRdb's copy keeps in-frame clones and lacks some. This sample has 150,000 to 200,000 clones, with about four fifths found just once. Everyone who donated was a healthy bone marrow donor. Turning to this clone: The antigen remains unidentified.

The clonotype comes from a woman aged 18-35 years in good health and CMV-seropositive. The sample comprised PBMCs.

The CDR3 sequence: CSVGAGVTDTQYF. In DNA form, the CDR3 reads TGCAGCGTGGGAGCAGGGGTAACAGATACGCAGTATTTT. This chain connects TRBV29-1 to TRBJ2-3, with a weak D call TRBD1 (6 bases). The CDR3 totals 13 residues. CDR1 and CDR2 from the germline V gene are SQVTM and ANQGSEA. Trimming took off 6 bases at V and 3 bases at J, with 13 bases between the two ends.